The next 7 T cell receptor beta chains were all read from a single sample in a study of blood T cell repertoires in COVID-19. Method: immunoSEQ multiplex PCR; TCRdb's copy keeps in-frame clones and lacks some. Among more than 350,000 clones, around nine tenths were seen once, and the ten largest hold around 9.3%. The sample was PBMCs or T cells enriched from blood (not recorded which). These receptors originate from a woman in her forties or fifties who had recovered from COVID-19.

The rearrangement joins TRBV4-3 to TRBJ2-1; D unresolved. CDR1 LGHNA and CDR2 YSLEER come from the germline V gene. This CDR3 region has 13 residues. The ends were cut back, 4 bases at V and 5 bases at J, with 9 bases in the middle. The CDR3 here is CASSLANDNEQFF. CDR3 nucleotides: TGCGCCAGCAGCCTGGCCAACGACAATGAGCAGTTCTTC.

In this sample, this clone turned up a few times. CDR3 in DNA: TGTGCCAGCTCACCCCAGGGACAGGCCCCCGTGTATGGCTACACCTTC. It codes for CASSPQGQAPVYGYTF. The V call is TRBV18, the J call TRBJ1-2; 8 bases match TRBD1. V shed 3 bases and J 5 bases; nucleotides not matched to a gene: 11. Germline CDR1 KGHSH, CDR2 LQKENI. This CDR3 spans 16 amino acids.

This chain connects TRBV15 to TRBJ2-1; 11 nucleotides agree with TRBD2. J was trimmed by 12 bases and V by 3 bases; bases with no gene match: 16. CDR3 size: 17 residues. Looked up from germline, CDR1 is LNHNV and CDR2 is YYDKDF (reference sequence). The DNA for the CDR3 is TGTGCCACCAGCAGTGAACGCCTAGCGGGGGGACTCTTCGTGCAGTTCTTC. It is translated as CATSSERLAGGLFVQFF.

This chain joins TRBV25-1 and TRBJ1-4; TRBD1 aligns across 7 bases. CDR3 length: 14 residues. V lost 4 bases to trimming and J lost 8 bases; unmatched junction nucleotides: 7. The germline gives CDR1 MGHDK, CDR2 SYGVNS. CDR3 loop: CASSVTGVGEKLFF. CDR3 nucleotides: TGTGCCAGCAGTGTAACAGGGGTCGGAGAAAAACTGTTTTTT.

In regard to this clone: This CDR3 is also generated by other DNA sequences in the sample. The J gene is TRBJ2-7, the V gene TRBV27; TRBD1 aligns across 8 bases. Unmatched junction bases numbered 5, after V lost 5 bases and J lost 2 bases. The length of the CDR3 is 14 residues. The germline V gene encodes CDR1 MNHEY and CDR2 SMNVEV (reference sequence). This chain's CDR3 is CASSPGQGPYEQYF. The CDR3 DNA sequence: TGTGCCAGCAGTCCCGGACAGGGTCCCTACGAGCAGTACTTC.

The chain joins TRBV27 to TRBJ1-6; 9 bases are shared with TRBD1. This CDR3 contains 15 residues. Unmatched junction bases numbered 8, after V lost 5 bases and J lost 9 bases. The germline V gene encodes CDR1 MNHEY and CDR2 SMNVEV (reference sequence). The CDR3 reads CASSEGQGNTSPLHF. The CDR3 DNA reads as TGTGCCAGCAGTGAAGGACAGGGGAATACTTCACCCCTCCACTTT.

The V and J genes are TRBV7-9 and TRBJ2-3; D unresolved. V gave up 5 bases and J gave up 5 bases, with 5 bases separating them. CDR3 length: 11 residues. Per the germline V gene, CDR1 is SEHNR and CDR2 is FQNEAQ (reference sequence). The CDR3 DNA follows: TGTGCCAGCAGCCCCCAAGATACGCAGTATTTT. It yields the protein CASSPQDTQYF.